This TCR beta chain derives from a study of identical twins. Through template switching, a universal primer site was introduced, and the cDNA contained unique molecular identifiers. Each CDR3 protein is one row after TCRdb ran MiXCR on the 5' RACE reads. The data contain around 490,000 distinct CDR3 sequences, 13% to 15% of them singletons. Worth noting for this clonotype: Its antigen is not identified.

Findings and limits, study-wide: Fewer insertions characterized abundant cord blood beta clonotypes, whereas memory repertoires showed none.

The same data also went into a second study, on yellow fever vaccine responses in identical twins.

The clonotype was recovered from a woman aged 18 to 35 in good health. Sequencing was performed on CD4+ T cells sorted from blood.

The CDR3 DNA sequence: TGTGCCAGCAGTTCCCCAGCAGTCTCTGGGGCCAACGTCCTGACTTTC. This codes for CASSSPAVSGANVLTF. The chain is built from TRBV28 and TRBJ2-6, with D unclear. Trimming took off 4 bases at V and 0 bases at J, with 10 bases between the two ends. Germline-derived CDR1 and CDR2 are MDHEN and SYDVKM. This CDR3 region has 16 residues.